The entry below describes one T cell receptor beta chain. Its antigen is still unknown. The study ran its PCR with 60 Vbeta and 13 Jbeta primers. Libraries were prepared by immunoSEQ multiplex PCR; TCRdb keeps only in-frame clonotypes and omits some of them. The sample contains some 250,000 clones, about 81% of which appear only once. This entry comes from a study of cytomegalovirus exposure and HLA in healthy donors. Overall study results and limits: Some TCR beta chains (about 170 of them) were listed as cytomegalovirus-associated.

Germline CDR1 and CDR2: SGHAT and FQNNGV. The CDR3 has 13 residues. V was pared by 3 bases and J by 6 bases, with 10 bases between. The sequencing sample was made of PBMCs. This clonotype was obtained from a woman in her sixties in good health and CMV-seropositive. The chain combines TRBV11-2 with TRBJ2-3; D is perhaps TRBD1 (6 bases). CDR3 nucleotides: TGTGCCAGCAGCTTCAGGGGATACGATACGCAGTATTTT. It encodes CASSFRGYDTQYF.